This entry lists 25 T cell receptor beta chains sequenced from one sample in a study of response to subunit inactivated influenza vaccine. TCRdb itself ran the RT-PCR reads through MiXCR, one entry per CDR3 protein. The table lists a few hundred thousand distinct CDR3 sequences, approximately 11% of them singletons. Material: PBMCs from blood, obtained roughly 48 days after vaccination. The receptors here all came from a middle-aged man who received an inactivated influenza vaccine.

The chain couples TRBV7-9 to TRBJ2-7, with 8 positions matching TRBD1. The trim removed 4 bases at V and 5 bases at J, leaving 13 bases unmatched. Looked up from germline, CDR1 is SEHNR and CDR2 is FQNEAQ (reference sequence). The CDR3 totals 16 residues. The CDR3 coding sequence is TGTGCCAGCAGCTCCTTCCCCAGGGGGCGCGGTGACGAGCAGTACTTC. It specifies CASSSFPRGRGDEQYF.

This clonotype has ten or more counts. CDR3 sequence: CSASRVTGYTF. In nucleotides, the CDR3 is TGCAGTGCTAGTCGGGTCACGGGCTACACCTTC. V usage is TRBV20-1 and J usage is TRBJ1-2; the D is unclear. The CDR3 length is 11 residues. Trimming removed 3 bases from V and 8 bases from J, with 10 bases in between. Germline V gene sequence: CDR1 DFQATT, CDR2 SNEGSKA (reference sequence).

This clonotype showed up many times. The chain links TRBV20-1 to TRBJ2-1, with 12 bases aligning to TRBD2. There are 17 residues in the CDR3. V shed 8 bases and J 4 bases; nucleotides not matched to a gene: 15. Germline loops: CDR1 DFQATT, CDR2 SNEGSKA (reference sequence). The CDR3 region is CSPTSGGHLSLYNEQFF. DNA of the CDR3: TGCAGTCCTACTAGCGGGGGGCATCTGTCCCTATACAATGAGCAGTTCTTC.

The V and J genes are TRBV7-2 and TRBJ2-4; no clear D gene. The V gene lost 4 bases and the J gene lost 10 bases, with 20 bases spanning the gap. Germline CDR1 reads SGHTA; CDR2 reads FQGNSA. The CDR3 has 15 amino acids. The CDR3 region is CASSSQPSAISIQYF. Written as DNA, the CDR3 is TGTGCCAGCAGCTCCCAACCGTCGGCTATTTCTATTCAGTACTTC.

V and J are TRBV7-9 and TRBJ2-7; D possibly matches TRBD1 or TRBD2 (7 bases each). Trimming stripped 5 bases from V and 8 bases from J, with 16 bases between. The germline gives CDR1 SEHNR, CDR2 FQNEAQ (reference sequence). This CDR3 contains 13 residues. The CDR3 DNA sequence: TGTGCCAGCAGCCAACCAGGGGGGACTAAGCAGTACTTC. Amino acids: CASSQPGGTKQYF.

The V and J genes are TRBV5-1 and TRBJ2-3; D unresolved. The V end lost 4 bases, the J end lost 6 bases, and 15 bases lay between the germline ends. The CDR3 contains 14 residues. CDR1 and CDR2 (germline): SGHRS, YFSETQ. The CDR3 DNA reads TGCGCCAGCAGCCTCCTTCGGTGGGTGGATACGCAGTATTTT. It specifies CASSLLRWVDTQYF.

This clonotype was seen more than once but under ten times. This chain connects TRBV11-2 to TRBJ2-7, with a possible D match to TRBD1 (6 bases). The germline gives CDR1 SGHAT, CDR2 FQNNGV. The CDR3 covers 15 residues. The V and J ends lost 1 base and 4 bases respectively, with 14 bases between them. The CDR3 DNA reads TGTGCCAGCAGCTTAGTCGTCGGACAGTTATACGAGCAGTACTTC. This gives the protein CASSLVVGQLYEQYF.

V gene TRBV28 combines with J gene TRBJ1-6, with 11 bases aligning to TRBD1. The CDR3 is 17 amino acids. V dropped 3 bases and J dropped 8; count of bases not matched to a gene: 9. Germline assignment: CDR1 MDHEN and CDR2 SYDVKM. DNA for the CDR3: TGTGCCAGCAGTTTGGCGCAACCGGGACAGGGGGATTCACCCCTCCACTTT. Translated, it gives CASSLAQPGQGDSPLHF.

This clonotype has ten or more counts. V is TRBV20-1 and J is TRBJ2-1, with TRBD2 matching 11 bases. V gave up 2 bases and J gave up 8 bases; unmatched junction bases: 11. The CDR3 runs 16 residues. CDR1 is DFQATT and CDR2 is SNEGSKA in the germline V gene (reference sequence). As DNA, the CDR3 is TGCAGTGCTAGACCTACTAGTAGCGGGAGGGGGGATGAGCAGTTCTTC. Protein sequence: CSARPTSSGRGDEQFF.

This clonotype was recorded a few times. CDR3 sequence: CASSLPSGTSSEQFF. The CDR3 DNA sequence: TGCGCCAGCAGCTTGCCCTCCGGGACTAGTAGTGAGCAGTTCTTC. The chain has TRBV5-1 and TRBJ2-1; 8 bases agree with TRBD2. CDR1 and CDR2 from the germline V gene are SGHRS and YFSETQ. This CDR3 comprises 15 residues. V was pared by 1 base and J by 9 bases, with 9 bases of the junction left unmatched.

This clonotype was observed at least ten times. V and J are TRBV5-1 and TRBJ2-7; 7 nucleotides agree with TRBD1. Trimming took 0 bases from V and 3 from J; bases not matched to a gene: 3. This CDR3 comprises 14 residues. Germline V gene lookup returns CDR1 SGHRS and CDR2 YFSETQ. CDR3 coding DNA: TGCGCCAGCAGCTTGGACTACAGGGGCTACGAGCAGTACTTC. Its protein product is CASSLDYRGYEQYF.

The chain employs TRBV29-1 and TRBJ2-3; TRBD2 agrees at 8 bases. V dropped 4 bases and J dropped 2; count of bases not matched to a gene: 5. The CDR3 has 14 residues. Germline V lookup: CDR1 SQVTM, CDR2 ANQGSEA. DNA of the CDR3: TGCAGCGTTGGGGTTAGCGGGACCACAGATACGCAGTATTTT. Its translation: CSVGVSGTTDTQYF.

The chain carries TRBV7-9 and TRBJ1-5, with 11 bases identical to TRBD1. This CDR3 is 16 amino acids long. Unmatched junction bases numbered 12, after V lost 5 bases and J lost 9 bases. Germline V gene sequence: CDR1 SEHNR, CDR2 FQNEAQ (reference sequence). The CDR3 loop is CASSLSGQGGFGPQHF. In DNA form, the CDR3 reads TGTGCCAGCAGCCTGTCGGGACAGGGGGGATTCGGGCCCCAGCATTTT. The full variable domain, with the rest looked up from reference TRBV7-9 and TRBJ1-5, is DTGVSQNPRHKITKRGQNVTFRCDPISEHNRLYWYRQTLGQGPEFLTYFQNEAQLEKSRLLSDRFSAERPKGSFSTLEIQRTEQGDSAMYLCASSLSGQGGFGPQHFGDGTRLSIL.

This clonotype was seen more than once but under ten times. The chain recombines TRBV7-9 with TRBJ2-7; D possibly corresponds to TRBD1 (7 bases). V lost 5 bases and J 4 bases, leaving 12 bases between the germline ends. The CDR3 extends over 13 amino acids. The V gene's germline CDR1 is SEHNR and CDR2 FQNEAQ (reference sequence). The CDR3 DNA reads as TGTGCCAGCAGCCCAGGGGGGCGGTACGAGCAGTACTTC. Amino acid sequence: CASSPGGRYEQYF.

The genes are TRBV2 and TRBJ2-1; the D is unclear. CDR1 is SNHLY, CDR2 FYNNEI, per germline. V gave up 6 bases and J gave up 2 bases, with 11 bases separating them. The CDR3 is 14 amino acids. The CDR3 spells CASSRGSPYNEQFF. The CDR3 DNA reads TGTGCCAGCAGCCGCGGTAGCCCCTACAATGAGCAGTTCTTC. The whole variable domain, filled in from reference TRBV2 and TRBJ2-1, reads EPEVTQTPSHQVTQMGQEVILRCVPISNHLYFYWYRQILGQKVEFLVSFYNNEISEKSEIFDDQFSVERPDGSNFTLKIRSTKLEDSAMYFCASSRGSPYNEQFFGPGTRLTVL.

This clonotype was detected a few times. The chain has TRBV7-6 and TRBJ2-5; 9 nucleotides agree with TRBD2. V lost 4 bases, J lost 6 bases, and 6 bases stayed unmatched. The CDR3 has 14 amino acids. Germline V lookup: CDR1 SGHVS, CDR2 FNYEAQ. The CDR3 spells CASSWGSGGKTQYF. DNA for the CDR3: TGTGCCAGCAGCTGGGGTAGCGGGGGAAAGACCCAGTACTTC.

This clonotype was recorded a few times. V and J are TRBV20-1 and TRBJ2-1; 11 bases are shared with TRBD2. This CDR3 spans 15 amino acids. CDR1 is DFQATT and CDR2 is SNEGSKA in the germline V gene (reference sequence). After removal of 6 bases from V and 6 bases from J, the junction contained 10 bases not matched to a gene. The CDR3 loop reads CSAEGRSGRANEQFF. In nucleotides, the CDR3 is TGCAGTGCCGAGGGCCGTAGCGGGAGGGCCAATGAGCAGTTCTTC.

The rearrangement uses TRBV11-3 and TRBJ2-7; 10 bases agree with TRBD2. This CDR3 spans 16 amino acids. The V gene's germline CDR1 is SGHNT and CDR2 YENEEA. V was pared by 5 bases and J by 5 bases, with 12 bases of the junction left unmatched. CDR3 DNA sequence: TGTGCCAGCAGCATCGGACGGGGGACTAGCGCCGACGAGCAGTACTTC. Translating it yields CASSIGRGTSADEQYF.

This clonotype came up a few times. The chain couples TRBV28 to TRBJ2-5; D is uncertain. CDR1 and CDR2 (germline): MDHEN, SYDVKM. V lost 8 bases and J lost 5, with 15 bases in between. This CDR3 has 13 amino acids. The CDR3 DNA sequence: TGTGCCAGCCTCTCCCCGGGCTTGGAGACCCAGTACTTC. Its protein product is CASLSPGLETQYF.

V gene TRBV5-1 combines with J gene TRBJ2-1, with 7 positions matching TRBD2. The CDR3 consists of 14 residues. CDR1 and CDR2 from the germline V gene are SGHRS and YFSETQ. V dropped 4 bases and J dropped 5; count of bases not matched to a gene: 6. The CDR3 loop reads CASSVGTINNEQFF. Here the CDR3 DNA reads TGCGCCAGCAGCGTCGGGACTATCAACAATGAGCAGTTCTTC. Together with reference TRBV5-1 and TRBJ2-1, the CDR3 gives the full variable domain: KAGVTQTPRYLIKTRGQQVTLSCSPISGHRSVSWYQQTPGQGLQFLFEYFSETQRNKGNFPGRFSGRQFSNSRSEMNVSTLELGDSALYLCASSVGTINNEQFFGPGTRLTVL.

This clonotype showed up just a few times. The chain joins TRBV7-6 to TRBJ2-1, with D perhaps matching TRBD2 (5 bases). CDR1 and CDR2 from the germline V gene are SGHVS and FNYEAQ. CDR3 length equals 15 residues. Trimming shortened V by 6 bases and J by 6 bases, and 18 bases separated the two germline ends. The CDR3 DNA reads TGTGCCAGCAGGTCCCGAGTCGGAGGTCGCAATGAGCAGTTCTTC. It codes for CASRSRVGGRNEQFF.

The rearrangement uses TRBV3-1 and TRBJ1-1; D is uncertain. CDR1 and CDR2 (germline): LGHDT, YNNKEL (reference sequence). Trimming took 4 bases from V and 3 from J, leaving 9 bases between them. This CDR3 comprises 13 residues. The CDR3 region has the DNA TGTGCCAGCAGCCGAGGGTGGGACACTGAAGCTTTCTTT. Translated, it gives CASSRGWDTEAFF. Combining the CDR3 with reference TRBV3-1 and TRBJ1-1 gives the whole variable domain DTAVSQTPKYLVTQMGNDKSIKCEQNLGHDTMYWYKQDSKKFLKIMFSYNNKELIINETVPNRFSPKSPDKAHLNLHINSLELGDSAVYFCASSRGWDTEAFFGQGTRLTVV.

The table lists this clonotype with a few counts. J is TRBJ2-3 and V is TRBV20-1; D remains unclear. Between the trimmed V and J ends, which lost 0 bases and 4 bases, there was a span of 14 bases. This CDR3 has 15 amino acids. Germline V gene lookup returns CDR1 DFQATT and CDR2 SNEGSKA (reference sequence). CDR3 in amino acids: CSARDLLVSADTQYF. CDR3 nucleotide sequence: TGCAGTGCTAGAGATCTATTAGTCTCAGCAGATACGCAGTATTTT.

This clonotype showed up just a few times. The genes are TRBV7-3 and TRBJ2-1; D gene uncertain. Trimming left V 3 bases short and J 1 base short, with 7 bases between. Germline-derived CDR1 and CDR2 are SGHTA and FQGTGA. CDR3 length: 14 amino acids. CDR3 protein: CASSLAASYNEQFF. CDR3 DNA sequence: TGTGCCAGCAGCTTGGCGGCGTCCTACAATGAGCAGTTCTTC.

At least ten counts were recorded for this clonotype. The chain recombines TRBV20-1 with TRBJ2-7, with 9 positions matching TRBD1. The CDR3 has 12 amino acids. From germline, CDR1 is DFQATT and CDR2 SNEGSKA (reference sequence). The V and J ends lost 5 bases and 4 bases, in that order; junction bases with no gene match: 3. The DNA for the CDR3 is TGCAGTGCTCCGGGACAGGGTTACGAGCAGTACTTC. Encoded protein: CSAPGQGYEQYF.